The 29 T cell receptor beta chains presented below share a single source sample, sequenced in a study of molecular identifiers for immune sequencing clone quantification. TCRdb called the PCR reads again in MiXCR, with one record for every CDR3 protein. The table lists approximately 550,000 distinct CDR3 sequences, about 25% of them singletons. Sequencing input: naive CD8+ T cells from blood, with Jurkat cell RNA spiked in. Subset reported: FACS-sorted CD8+CD4-CCR7+CD45RA+ naive T cells. The receptors were gathered from a human donor in good health. Some libraries in this study had Jurkat cell RNA spiked in.

The gene calls are TRBV23-1 and TRBJ2-2; 7 nucleotides match TRBD1. TRBV23-1 is placed among ORFs of uncertain function. The V and J ends lost 8 bases and 0 bases, in that order; junction bases with no gene match: 6. The CDR3 consists of 15 residues. CDR3 DNA sequence: TGCGCCAGCGTCGACAGGGACCCGAACACCGGGGAGCTGTTTTTT. Protein product: CASVDRDPNTGELFF.

The chain links TRBV4-2 to TRBJ2-7; D may be TRBD2 (6 bases). Germline assignment: CDR1 LGHNA and CDR2 YNFKEQ. The CDR3 consists of 16 residues. Trimming shortened V by 3 bases and J by 3 bases, and 18 bases separated the two germline ends. This CDR3 is CASSHARGREDYEQYF. For the CDR3, the DNA is TGTGCCAGCAGCCATGCCCGAGGTAGGGAGGACTACGAGCAGTACTTC.

The rearrangement uses TRBV19 and TRBJ2-7, with D uncertain. This CDR3 spans 13 amino acids. Per the germline V gene, CDR1 is LNHDA and CDR2 is SQIVND (reference sequence). The V end lost 8 bases, the J end lost 0 bases, and 11 bases lay between the germline ends. CDR3 sequence: CASAESSSYEQYF. In DNA, the CDR3 is TGTGCCAGTGCAGAAAGTTCCTCCTACGAGCAGTACTTC.

CDR3 bases: TGTGCCAGCAGCCCTTGGGGAGCGTTCACCTACGAGCAGTACTTC. Amino acids: CASSPWGAFTYEQYF. The chain uses TRBV27 and TRBJ2-7; D possibly corresponds to TRBD2 (5 bases). The V end lost 6 bases, the J end lost 2 bases, and 17 bases lay between the germline ends. The germline V gene has CDR1 MNHEY and CDR2 SMNVEV (reference sequence). The CDR3 has 15 amino acids.

The CDR3, as DNA: TGTGCCAGCAGCGGAGGATGGGGGGATGACAATGAGCAGTTCTTC. It yields the protein CASSGGWGDDNEQFF. The rearrangement links TRBV5-4 to TRBJ2-1; TRBD2 is a possible D gene (6 bases). This CDR3 has 15 residues. V lost 4 bases and J 5 bases, leaving 16 bases between the germline ends. Germline loops: CDR1 SGHNT, CDR2 YYREEE (reference sequence).

The J gene is TRBJ2-1, the V gene TRBV7-3; D ambiguous. Germline V lookup: CDR1 SGHTA, CDR2 FQGTGA. The CDR3 has 15 amino acids. The ends were cut back, 5 bases at V and 4 bases at J, with 15 bases in the middle. CDR3 in DNA: TGTGCCAGCAGCCTCACAAGTTTGGGGTACAATGAGCAGTTCTTC. Its translation: CASSLTSLGYNEQFF.

A remark on this clonotype: A much larger clone sits a single nucleotide away, making a read error possible. The genes are TRBV7-9 and TRBJ2-2, with 7 bases fitting TRBD1. Per the germline V gene, CDR1 is SEHNR and CDR2 is FQNEAQ (reference sequence). CDR3 size: 16 residues. Germline trimming cut 3 bases from V and 4 bases from J; bases unmatched to any gene: 8. This CDR3 is CASSFRDRVSTGELFF. The CDR3, as DNA: TGTGCCAGCAGCTTCCGAGACAGGGTGAGCACCGGGGAGCTGTTTTTT.

This clonotype came up many times. The V and J genes are TRBV6-6 and TRBJ2-7; D gene ambiguous. CDR1 is MNHNY, CDR2 SVGAGI, per germline (reference sequence). V lost 10 bases to trimming and J lost 0 bases, with 7 bases between them. The CDR3 loop spans 11 amino acids. As DNA, the CDR3 is TGTGCCACCACAGACTCCTACGAGCAGTACTTC. Translated: CATTDSYEQYF.

The rearrangement links TRBV10-3 to TRBJ1-1; D unresolved. CDR1 is ENHRY and CDR2 is SYGVKD in the germline V gene. V dropped 1 base and J dropped 3 bases, with 12 bases sitting between them. CDR3 length: 15 amino acids. CDR3 coding DNA: TGTGCCATCAGTGAGTTAAGGAGCGGCGACACTGAAGCTTTCTTT. Protein product: CAISELRSGDTEAFF.

This chain links TRBV6-5 with TRBJ2-1; D uncertain. The CDR3 is 15 residues long. Germline CDR1 MNHEY, CDR2 SVGAGI. Trimming pared 8 bases from V and 0 bases from J, leaving 14 bases between. The CDR3 here is CASGSDGISYNEQFF. The CDR3, as DNA: TGTGCCAGCGGTTCCGACGGAATCTCCTACAATGAGCAGTTCTTC.

This clonotype has a handful of counts. J is TRBJ1-1 and V is TRBV29-1; 9 bases are shared with TRBD1. This CDR3 has 15 residues. The germline CDR1 and CDR2 sequences are SQVTM and ANQGSEA. The trim removed 4 bases at V and 4 bases at J, leaving 10 bases unmatched. Here the CDR3 reads CSVVGGDRAVTEAFF. DNA for the CDR3: TGCAGCGTTGTGGGAGGGGACAGGGCTGTCACTGAAGCTTTCTTT.

The chain joins TRBV13 to TRBJ1-2, with a weak D call TRBD1 (5 bases). The CDR3 is 14 amino acids. Trimming removed 5 bases from V and 4 bases from J, with 14 bases in between. Germline-derived CDR1 and CDR2 are PRHDT and FYEKMQ (reference sequence). Written as DNA, the CDR3 is TGTGCCAGCAGCCCTGGGACGGACATCTATGGCTACACCTTC. Its translation is CASSPGTDIYGYTF.

The CDR3 sequence is CASSSPHCNEQFF. CDR3 nucleotide sequence: TGTGCCAGCAGCTCCCCGCACTGCAATGAGCAGTTCTTC. This sequence joins TRBV7-9 and TRBJ2-1, with D uncertain. The CDR3 loop spans 13 amino acids. Germline loops: CDR1 SEHNR, CDR2 FQNEAQ (reference sequence). Trimming took off 4 bases at V and 6 bases at J, with 10 bases between the two ends.

This clonotype appeared many times. The rearrangement joins TRBV4-2 to TRBJ1-5, with 7 bases that match TRBD1. The J segment lost 4 bases and the V segment lost 4 bases, leaving 4 bases of the junction unmatched. The CDR3 sequence is 14 residues long. Germline V gives CDR1 LGHNA, CDR2 YNFKEQ. The CDR3 nucleotides read TGTGCCAGCAGCCTGGGGACAGAGAATCAGCCCCAGCATTTT. This translates into CASSLGTENQPQHF.

Only one count was recorded for this clonotype. A much larger clone differs from this one at a single base, so this may be a read error. The chain recombines TRBV10-3 with TRBJ2-4; D gene ambiguous. The germline gives CDR1 ENHRY, CDR2 SYGVKD. The CDR3 extends over 11 amino acids. The CDR3 DNA follows: TGTGCCATGAGTGACGGCGGCACTCAGTACTTC. This sequence encodes CAMSDGGTQYF.

This chain joins TRBV28 and TRBJ2-3; maybe TRBD2 (6 bases). CDR3 length: 15 residues. Trimming shortened V by 5 bases and J by 2 bases, and 14 bases separated the two germline ends. Germline V CDR1 and CDR2: MDHEN, SYDVKM. The CDR3 DNA reads TGTGCCAGCAGTGGATATAGCGGAAACACAGATACGCAGTATTTT. Protein sequence: CASSGYSGNTDTQYF.

CDR3 nucleotide sequence: TGTGCCAGCAGTTACTCGTTCAATGAGCAGTTCTTC. Its protein product is CASSYSFNEQFF. The J gene is TRBJ2-1, the V gene TRBV6-2 or TRBV6-3; D remains unclear. CDR1 and CDR2 (germline): MNHEY, SVGEGT. There are 12 residues in the CDR3. Trimming shortened V by 0 bases and J by 6 bases, and 3 bases separated the two germline ends.

This rearrangement joins TRBV28 to TRBJ2-7, with TRBD1 matching 10 bases. Germline-derived CDR1 and CDR2 are MDHEN and SYDVKM. V trimming: 6 bases; J trimming: 4 bases; junction bases outside the gene matches: 12. This CDR3 has 16 residues. The CDR3 is CASRTPTDRGRYEQYF. CDR3 coding DNA: TGTGCCAGCAGAACCCCCACCGACAGGGGGCGTTACGAGCAGTACTTC.

This clonotype was found a few times. The J gene is TRBJ2-1, the V gene TRBV19, with D unresolved. Germline V CDR1 and CDR2: LNHDA, SQIVND (reference sequence). V dropped 7 bases and J dropped 2 bases, with 12 bases sitting between them. The CDR3 length is 14 residues. The CDR3 region has the DNA TGTGCCAGTACTTTGGGTGATACCTACAATGAGCAGTTCTTC. It encodes CASTLGDTYNEQFF.

This clonotype showed up just a few times. The chain is built from TRBV27 and TRBJ2-3; 7 positions agree with TRBD2. The J segment lost 0 bases and the V segment lost 3 bases, leaving 6 bases of the junction unmatched. CDR1 and CDR2 from the germline V gene are MNHEY and SMNVEV (reference sequence). CDR3 length: 16 amino acids. The CDR3 DNA is TGTGCCAGCAGTTTTACTAGCGTCTTAAGCACAGATACGCAGTATTTT. Translating gives CASSFTSVLSTDTQYF.

This clonotype was detected ten times or more. This rearrangement joins TRBV19 to TRBJ1-5; no firm D call. This CDR3 spans 15 amino acids. Trimming removed 3 bases at V and 1 base at J, with 10 bases between. CDR1 is LNHDA and CDR2 is SQIVND in the germline V gene (reference sequence). The CDR3 coding sequence is TGTGCCAGTAGTATCCGACACGCCAGCAATCAGCCCCAGCATTTT. The encoded protein is CASSIRHASNQPQHF.

DNA for the CDR3: TGTGCCAGCAGGACAGGGATCCCCGGGGAGCTGTTTTTT. Its translation: CASRTGIPGELFF. The chain joins TRBV6-2 or TRBV6-3 to TRBJ2-2; 7 nucleotides agree with TRBD1. The CDR3 length is 13 residues. Germline V gene sequence: CDR1 MNHEY, CDR2 SVGEGT. Trimming removed 6 bases from V and 6 bases from J; junction bases left unmatched: 4.

This clonotype was counted many times. The chain carries TRBV4-3 and TRBJ1-1; TRBD1 might be the D (5 bases). The CDR3 totals 15 residues. Germline V gives CDR1 LGHNA, CDR2 YSLEER. V was shortened by 0 bases and J by 4 bases, with 12 bases between the two germline ends. The CDR3 reads CASSQDLYGGTEAFF. CDR3 DNA sequence: TGCGCCAGCAGCCAAGACCTATATGGGGGCACTGAAGCTTTCTTT.

The CDR3 region has the DNA TGTGCCACCAGCTTCTCGAGACAGGAGAACACTGAAGCTTTCTTT. It yields the protein CATSFSRQENTEAFF. The gene calls are TRBV15 and TRBJ1-1; D may be TRBD1 (6 bases). The CDR3 is 15 amino acids. With 5 bases removed from V and 1 base from J, the gap between germline ends came to 14 bases. CDR1 is LNHNV, CDR2 YYDKDF, per germline (reference sequence).

CDR3 coding DNA: TGCGCCAGCAGCGGGCGACAGGCCTACGAGCAGTACTTC. This translates into CASSGRQAYEQYF. The chain recombines TRBV4-1 with TRBJ2-7; D is perhaps TRBD1 (6 bases). Germline CDR1 MGHRA, CDR2 YSYEKL. Trimming removed 5 bases at V and 2 bases at J, with 10 bases between. This CDR3 comprises 13 residues.

The V gene is TRBV6-6, the J gene TRBJ2-1; 9 bases are shared with TRBD2. Trimming cost V 2 bases and J 7 bases; bases outside gene matches: 6. This CDR3 has 15 amino acids. Looked up from germline, CDR1 is MNHNY and CDR2 is SVGAGI (reference sequence). This chain's CDR3 is CASSYLGLARNEQFF. The CDR3 bases are TGTGCCAGCAGTTACCTAGGACTAGCGAGAAATGAGCAGTTCTTC.

The J gene is TRBJ2-3, the V gene TRBV2; 11 bases map to TRBD1. Germline trimming cut 7 bases from V and 7 bases from J; bases unmatched to any gene: 10. CDR3 length: 15 amino acids. The germline CDR1 and CDR2 sequences are SNHLY and FYNNEI. The CDR3 region is CASTGTGGYENTQYF. CDR3 DNA: TGTGCCAGCACCGGGACAGGGGGTTACGAGAATACGCAGTATTTT. The full variable domain, rest sourced from reference TRBV2 and TRBJ2-3, is EPEVTQTPSHQVTQMGQEVILRCVPISNHLYFYWYRQILGQKVEFLVSFYNNEISEKSEIFDDQFSVERPDGSNFTLKIRSTKLEDSAMYFCASTGTGGYENTQYFGPGTRLTVL.

This rearrangement joins TRBV15 to TRBJ2-1; D unclear. Germline V gene lookup returns CDR1 LNHNV and CDR2 YYDKDF (reference sequence). Trimming stripped 3 bases from V and 9 bases from J, with 6 bases between. The length of the CDR3 is 11 residues. This chain's CDR3 is CATSSRIEQFF. Here the CDR3 DNA reads TGTGCCACCAGCAGCCGAATTGAGCAGTTCTTC.

This clonotype was recorded a few times. V gene TRBV2 combines with J gene TRBJ1-5; possible D gene TRBD1, 6 bases. This CDR3 comprises 14 residues. From germline, CDR1 is SNHLY and CDR2 FYNNEI. The V and J ends lost 10 bases and 2 bases respectively, with 15 bases between them. CDR3 protein: CATNGQWGNQPQHF. CDR3 nucleotide sequence: TGTGCCACCAACGGACAGTGGGGCAATCAGCCCCAGCATTTT.